This T cell receptor (beta chain) was observed in a study of cytomegalovirus exposure and HLA in healthy donors. Broader study findings: TRBV6-2, TRBV6-3 and some other V segments were unresolvable in 87-base-pair reads. According to the study, around 180 TCR beta chains were cytomegalovirus-associated.

Turning to this clone: The antigen is unknown.

This CDR3 is 14 amino acids long. Germline CDR1 and CDR2: SGHTS and YDEGEE. Primers included in the PCR were 60 Vbeta and 13 Jbeta primers. Method: immunoSEQ multiplex PCR; TCRdb's copy keeps in-frame clones and lacks some. Of 200,000 or so clones listed, about 81% are singletons. V and J are TRBV5-8 and TRBJ2-5, with D possibly TRBD1 on 6 matching bases. The DNA end lines up better with TRBJ2-7; the J call may be wrong. This clonotype originated in a woman aged 45-65 years in good health and CMV-seropositive. Sequencing was done on a sample of PBMCs. CDR3 DNA sequence: TGTGCCAGCAGCCCCTACAGGGAATCCTACGAGCAGTACTTC. As protein: CASSPYRESYEQYF.